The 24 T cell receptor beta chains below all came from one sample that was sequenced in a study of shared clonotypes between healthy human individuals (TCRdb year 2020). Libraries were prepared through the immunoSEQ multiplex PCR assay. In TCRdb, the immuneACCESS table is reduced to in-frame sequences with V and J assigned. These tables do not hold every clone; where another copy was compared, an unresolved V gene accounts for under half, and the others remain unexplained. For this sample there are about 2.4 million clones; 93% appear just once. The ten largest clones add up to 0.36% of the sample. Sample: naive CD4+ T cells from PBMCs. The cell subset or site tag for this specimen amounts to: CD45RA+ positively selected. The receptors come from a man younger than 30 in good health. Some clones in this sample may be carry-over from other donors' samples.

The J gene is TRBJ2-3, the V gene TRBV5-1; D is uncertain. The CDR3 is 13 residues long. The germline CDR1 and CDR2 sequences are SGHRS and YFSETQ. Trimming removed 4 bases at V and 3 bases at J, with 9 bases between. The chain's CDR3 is CASSQPQTDTQYF. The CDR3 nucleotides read TGCGCCAGCAGCCAACCCCAGACAGATACGCAGTATTTT.

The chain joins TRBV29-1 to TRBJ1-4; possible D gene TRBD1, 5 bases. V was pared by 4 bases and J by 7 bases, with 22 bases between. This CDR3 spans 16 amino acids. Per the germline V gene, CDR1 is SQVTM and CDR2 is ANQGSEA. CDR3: CSVGWAQSGASEKLFF. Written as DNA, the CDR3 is TGCAGCGTTGGATGGGCCCAATCTGGGGCAAGTGAAAAACTGTTTTTT.

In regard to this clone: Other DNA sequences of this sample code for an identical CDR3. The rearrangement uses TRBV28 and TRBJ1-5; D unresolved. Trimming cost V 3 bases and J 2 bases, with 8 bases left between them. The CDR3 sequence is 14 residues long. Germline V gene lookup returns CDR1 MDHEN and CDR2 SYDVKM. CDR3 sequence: CASSLGSGNQPQHF. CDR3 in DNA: TGTGCCAGCAGTTTGGGTAGTGGCAATCAGCCCCAGCATTTT.

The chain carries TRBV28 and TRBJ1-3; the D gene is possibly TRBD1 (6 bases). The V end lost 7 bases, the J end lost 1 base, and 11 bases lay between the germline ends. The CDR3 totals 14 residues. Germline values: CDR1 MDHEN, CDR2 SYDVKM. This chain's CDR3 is CASTLRGSGNTIYF. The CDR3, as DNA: TGTGCCAGCACCCTTAGGGGGTCTGGAAACACCATATATTTT.

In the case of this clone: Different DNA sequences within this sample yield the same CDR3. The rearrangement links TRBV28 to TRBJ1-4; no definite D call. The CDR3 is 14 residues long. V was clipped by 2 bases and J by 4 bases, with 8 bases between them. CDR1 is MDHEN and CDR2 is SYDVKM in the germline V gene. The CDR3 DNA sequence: TGTGCCAGCAGTTTAGGGCGGATTAATGAAAAACTGTTTTTT. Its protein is CASSLGRINEKLFF. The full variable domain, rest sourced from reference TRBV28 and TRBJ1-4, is DVKVTQSSRYLVKRTGEKVFLECVQDMDHENMFWYRQDPGLGLRLIYFSYDVKMKEKGDIPEGYSVSREKKERFSLILESASTNQTSMYLCASSLGRINEKLFFGSGTQLSVL.

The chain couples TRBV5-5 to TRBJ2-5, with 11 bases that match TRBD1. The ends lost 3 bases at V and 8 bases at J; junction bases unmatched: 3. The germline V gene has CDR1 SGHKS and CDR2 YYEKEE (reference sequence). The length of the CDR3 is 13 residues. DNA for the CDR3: TGTGCCAGCAGCTCGGGACAGGGGGGAACCCAGTACTTC. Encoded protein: CASSSGQGGTQYF.

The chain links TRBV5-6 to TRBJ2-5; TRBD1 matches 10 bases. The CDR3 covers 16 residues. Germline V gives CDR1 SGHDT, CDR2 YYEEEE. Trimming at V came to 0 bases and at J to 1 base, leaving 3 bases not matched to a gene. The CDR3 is CASSLVGTGVQETQYF. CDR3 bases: TGTGCCAGCAGCTTGGTGGGGACAGGGGTCCAAGAGACCCAGTACTTC.

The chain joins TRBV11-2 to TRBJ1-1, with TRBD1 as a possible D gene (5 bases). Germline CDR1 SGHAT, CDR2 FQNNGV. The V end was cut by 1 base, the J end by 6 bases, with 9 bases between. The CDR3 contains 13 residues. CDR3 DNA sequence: TGTGCCAGCAGCTTAGGGGCAGGGTCTGAAGCTTTCTTT. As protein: CASSLGAGSEAFF.

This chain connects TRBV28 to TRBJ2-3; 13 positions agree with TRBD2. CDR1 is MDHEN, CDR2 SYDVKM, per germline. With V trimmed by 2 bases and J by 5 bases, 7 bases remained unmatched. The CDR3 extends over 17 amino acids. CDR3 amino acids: CASSLQGLAGIKDTQYF. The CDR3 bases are TGTGCCAGCAGTTTACAGGGACTAGCGGGAATTAAAGATACGCAGTATTTT.

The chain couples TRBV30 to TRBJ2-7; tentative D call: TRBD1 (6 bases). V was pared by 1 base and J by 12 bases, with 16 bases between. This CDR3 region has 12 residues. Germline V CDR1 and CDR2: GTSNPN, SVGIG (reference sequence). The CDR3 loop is CAWSAQGGPRYF. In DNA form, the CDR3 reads TGTGCCTGGAGTGCACAGGGCGGACCACGGTACTTC. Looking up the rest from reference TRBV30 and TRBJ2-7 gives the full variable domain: SQTIHQWPATLVQPVGSPLSLECTVEGTSNPNLYWYRQAAGRGLQLLFYSVGIGQISSEVPQNLSASRPQDRQFILSSKKLLLSDSGFYLCAWSAQGGPRYFGPGTRLTVT.

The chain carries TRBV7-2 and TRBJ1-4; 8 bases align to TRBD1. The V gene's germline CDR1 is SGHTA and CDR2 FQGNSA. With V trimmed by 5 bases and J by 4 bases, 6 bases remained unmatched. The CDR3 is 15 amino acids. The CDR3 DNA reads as TGTGCCAGCAGCCCACCGGGACAGGTTAATGAAAAACTGTTTTTT. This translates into CASSPPGQVNEKLFF. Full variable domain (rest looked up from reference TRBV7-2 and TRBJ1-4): GAGVSQSPSNKVTEKGKDVELRCDPISGHTALYWYRQSLGQGLEFLIYFQGNSAPDKSGLPSDRFSAERTGGSVSTLTIQRTQQEDSAVYLCASSPPGQVNEKLFFGSGTQLSVL.

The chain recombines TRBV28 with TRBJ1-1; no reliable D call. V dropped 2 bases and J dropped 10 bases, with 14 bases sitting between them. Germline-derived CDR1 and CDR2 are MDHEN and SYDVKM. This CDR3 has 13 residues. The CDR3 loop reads CASSLRGRLGAFF. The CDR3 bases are TGTGCCAGCAGTTTACGGGGTCGGCTCGGAGCTTTCTTT.

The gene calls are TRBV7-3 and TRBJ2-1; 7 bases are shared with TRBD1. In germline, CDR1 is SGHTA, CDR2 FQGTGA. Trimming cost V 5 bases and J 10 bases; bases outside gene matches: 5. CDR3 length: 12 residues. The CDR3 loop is CASSRQGYEQFF. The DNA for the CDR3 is TGTGCCAGCAGCAGACAGGGATACGAGCAGTTCTTC.

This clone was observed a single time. The CDR3 sequence is CASTTSFGPGETQYF. The DNA of the CDR3 is TGTGCCAGCACCACTAGTTTTGGCCCGGGGGAGACCCAGTACTTC. The chain carries TRBV7-9 and TRBJ2-5, with D maybe TRBD2 (5 bases). Germline V gene data show CDR1 as SEHNR and CDR2 as FQNEAQ (reference sequence). The CDR3 is 15 residues long. V lost 7 bases and J lost 5, with 20 bases in between.

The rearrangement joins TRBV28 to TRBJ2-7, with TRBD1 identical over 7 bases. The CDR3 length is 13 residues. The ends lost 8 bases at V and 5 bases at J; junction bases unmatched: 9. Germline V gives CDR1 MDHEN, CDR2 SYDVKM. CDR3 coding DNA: TGTGCCAGCGGCCTGGACAGGCGTAACGAGCAGTACTTC. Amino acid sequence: CASGLDRRNEQYF.

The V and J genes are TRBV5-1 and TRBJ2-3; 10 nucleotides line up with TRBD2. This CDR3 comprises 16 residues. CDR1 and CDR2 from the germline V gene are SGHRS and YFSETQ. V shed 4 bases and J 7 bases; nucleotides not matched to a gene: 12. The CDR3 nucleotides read TGCGCCAGCAGCCCGCGGACTAGCGGACGCACTAATACGCAGTATTTT. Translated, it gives CASSPRTSGRTNTQYF.

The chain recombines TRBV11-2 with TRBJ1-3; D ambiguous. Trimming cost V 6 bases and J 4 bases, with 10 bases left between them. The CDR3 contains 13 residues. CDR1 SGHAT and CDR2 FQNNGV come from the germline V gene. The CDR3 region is CASRGPAGNTIYF. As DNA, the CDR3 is TGTGCCAGCAGAGGACCGGCCGGAAACACCATATATTTT.

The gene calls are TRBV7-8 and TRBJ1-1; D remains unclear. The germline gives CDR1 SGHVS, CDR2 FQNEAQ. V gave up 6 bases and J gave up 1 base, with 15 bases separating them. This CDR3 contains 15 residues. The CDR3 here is CASSRAGLENTEAFF. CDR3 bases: TGTGCCAGCAGTCGAGCAGGCCTTGAGAACACTGAAGCTTTCTTT.

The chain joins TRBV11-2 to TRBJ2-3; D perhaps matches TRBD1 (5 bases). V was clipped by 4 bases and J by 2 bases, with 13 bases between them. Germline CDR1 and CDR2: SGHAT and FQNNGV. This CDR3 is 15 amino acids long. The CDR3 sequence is CASSYGAHFTDTQYF. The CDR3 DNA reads TGTGCCAGCAGCTATGGGGCCCACTTCACAGATACGCAGTATTTT.

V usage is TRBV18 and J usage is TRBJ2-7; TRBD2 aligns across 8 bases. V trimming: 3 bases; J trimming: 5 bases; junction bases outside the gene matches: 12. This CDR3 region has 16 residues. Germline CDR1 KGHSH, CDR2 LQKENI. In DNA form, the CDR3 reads TGTGCCAGCTCACCGGGGGGGCGACGGGAGGGGCACGAGCAGTACTTC. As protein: CASSPGGRREGHEQYF.

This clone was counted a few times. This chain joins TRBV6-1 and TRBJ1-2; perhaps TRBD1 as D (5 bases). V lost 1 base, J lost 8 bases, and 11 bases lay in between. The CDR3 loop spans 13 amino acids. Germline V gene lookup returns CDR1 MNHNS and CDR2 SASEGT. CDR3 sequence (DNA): TGTGCCAGCAGTGAAGTAGGGGACGGCGGCTACACCTTC. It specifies CASSEVGDGGYTF.

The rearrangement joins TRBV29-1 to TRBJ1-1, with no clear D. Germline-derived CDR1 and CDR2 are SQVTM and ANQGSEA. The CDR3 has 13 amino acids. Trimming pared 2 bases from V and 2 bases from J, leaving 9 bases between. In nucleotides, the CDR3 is TGCAGCGTTGAACAGCGTCTTAACACTGAAGCTTTCTTT. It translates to CSVEQRLNTEAFF.

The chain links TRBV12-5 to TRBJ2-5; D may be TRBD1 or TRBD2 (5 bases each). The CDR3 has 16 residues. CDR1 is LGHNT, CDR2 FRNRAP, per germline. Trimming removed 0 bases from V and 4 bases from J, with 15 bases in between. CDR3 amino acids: CASGLVVAGSVETQYF. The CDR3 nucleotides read TGTGCTAGTGGTTTGGTCGTGGCAGGGAGTGTAGAGACCCAGTACTTC.

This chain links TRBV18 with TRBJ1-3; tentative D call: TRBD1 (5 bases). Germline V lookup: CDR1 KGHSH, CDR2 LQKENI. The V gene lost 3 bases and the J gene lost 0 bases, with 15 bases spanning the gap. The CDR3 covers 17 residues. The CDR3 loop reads CASSPPAQVRSGNTIYF. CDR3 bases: TGTGCCAGCTCACCCCCGGCACAGGTCCGCTCTGGAAACACCATATATTTT.